The next 20 T cell receptor beta chains were all read from a single sample in a study of T cells in women clearing cervical HPV infection. Sequencing used immunoSEQ multiplex PCR; TCRdb keeps in-frame clones, though not all of them. This table holds tens of thousands of clones. The sequencing input was blood buffy coat. The receptors stem from a woman aged 18 to 75 with a cervical HPV16 infection that either progressed to CIN3+ or cleared (not recorded which).

Comment on this clone: Read sequence stops 3 residues before the CDR3 end, and the germline J gene provides the missing end. J is TRBJ2-2 and V is TRBV2; TRBD2 matches 7 bases. The CDR3 is 15 amino acids. With V trimmed by 3 bases and J by 5 bases, 6 bases remained unmatched. CDR1 is SNHLY, CDR2 FYNNEI, per germline. The DNA read from the CDR3 is TGTGCCAGCAGTGAGCGGCGGGAGAGGACCGGGGAG. Translation gives CASSERRERTGE. The full CDR3 is CASSERRERTGELFF.

In the case of this clone: The read falls 3 residues short of the CDR3 end, and the missing part is taken from the germline J gene. The chain couples TRBV5-1 to TRBJ2-5, with D perhaps matching TRBD1 (6 bases). Germline V lookup: CDR1 SGHRS, CDR2 YFSETQ. The CDR3 consists of 13 residues. The ends were cut back, 5 bases at V and 2 bases at J, with 10 bases in the middle. CDR3 residues: CASSRDTQETQYF. The covered CDR3 bases are TGCGCCAGCAGTCGGGACACTCAAGAGACC.

As for this clone: The read stops 3 residues short of the end of the CDR3; the missing end is completed from the germline J gene. The chain carries TRBV7-2 and TRBJ2-5; 7 bases agree with TRBD2. CDR1 is SGHTA, CDR2 FQGNSA, per germline. Trimming removed 3 bases from V and 5 bases from J; junction bases left unmatched: 9. The CDR3 extends over 15 amino acids. The CDR3: CASSLGGGPAETQYF. The covered CDR3 bases are TGTGCCAGCAGCTTGGGGGGAGGGCCGGCGGAGACC. Full variable domain (remainder filled in from reference TRBV7-2 and TRBJ2-5): GAGVSQSPSNKVTEKGKDVELRCDPISGHTALYWYRQSLGQGLEFLIYFQGNSAPDKSGLPSDRFSAERTGGSVSTLTIQRTQQEDSAVYLCASSLGGGPAETQYFGPGTRLLVL.

As for this clone: The CDR3 end is not reached by the read, which stops 3 residues before it; the germline J gene fills it in. The chain employs TRBV19 and TRBJ1-1, with D unresolved. The CDR3 sequence is 14 residues long. V lost 6 bases and J 4 bases, leaving 15 bases between the germline ends. Germline loops: CDR1 LNHDA, CDR2 SQIVND (reference sequence). CDR3 loop: CASSLLREGTEAFF. CDR3 bases read: TGTGCCAGTAGCCTGTTGCGCGAGGGCACTGAA. Full variable domain (outside the CDR3, taken from reference TRBV19 and TRBJ1-1): DGGITQSPKYLFRKEGQNVTLSCEQNLNHDAMYWYRQDPGQGLRLIYYSQIVNDFQKGDIAEGYSVSREKKESFPLTVTSAQKNPTAFYLCASSLLREGTEAFFGQGTRLTVV.

Concerning this clone itself: Coverage ceases 3 residues before the CDR3 finishes, and the germline J gene fills in the end. The chain joins TRBV5-4 to TRBJ1-4; 7 bases are a match to TRBD1. In germline, CDR1 is SGHNT, CDR2 YYREEE (reference sequence). The CDR3 loop spans 15 amino acids. The junction had 3 bases not matched to a gene; V was cut back by 0 bases and J by 4 bases. CDR3 DNA, as far as it was read: TGTGCCAGCAGCTTGGGACAGGGAAGTAATGAAAAA. Amino acid sequence: CASSLGQGSNEK. The full CDR3 reads CASSLGQGSNEKLFF.

As for this clone: The CDR3 is cut off 3 residues early in the read; its end comes from the germline J gene. The chain links TRBV20-1 to TRBJ1-1, with TRBD1 matching 7 bases. The ends lost 1 base at V and 6 bases at J; junction bases unmatched: 8. The CDR3 consists of 14 residues. The germline V gene has CDR1 DFQATT and CDR2 SNEGSKA (reference sequence). The DNA read from the CDR3 is TGCAGTGCTAGAGTCCCTACAGGGGTATCTGAA. As protein: CSARVPTGVSE. The whole CDR3 protein reads CSARVPTGVSEAFF.

The CDR3 protein is CASSVETAANTIYF. The sequenced part of the CDR3 DNA is TGTGCCAGCAGCGTAGAGACAGCCGCAAACACC. The gene calls are TRBV9 and TRBJ1-3, with D perhaps matching TRBD1 (5 bases). The read finishes 3 residues shy of the CDR3 end, and the germline J gene is used to complete it. Germline V gene sequence: CDR1 SGDLS, CDR2 YYNGEE. The CDR3 runs to 14 residues. V lost 0 bases and J lost 6, with 10 bases in between.

In the case of this clone: From the germline J gene comes the end of the CDR3, since the read stops 3 residues before it. V and J are TRBV5-1 and TRBJ2-5; a possible D gene is TRBD1 (6 bases). V lost 1 base and J lost 2, with 9 bases in between. Germline V CDR1 and CDR2: SGHRS, YFSETQ. The CDR3 sequence is 14 residues long. The CDR3: CASSLYQGQETQYF. Incomplete CDR3 DNA: TGCGCCAGCAGCTTGTACCAGGGGCAAGAGACC.

For this clone: Read sequence stops 3 residues before the CDR3 end, and the germline J gene provides the missing end. The rearrangement links TRBV29-1 to TRBJ2-7; 9 positions match TRBD2. Germline V gene data show CDR1 as SQVTM and CDR2 as ANQGSEA. After removal of 6 bases from V and 4 bases from J, the junction contained 10 bases not matched to a gene. This CDR3 contains 14 residues. Incomplete CDR3 DNA: TGCAGCGTCCAAGGGACTAGCAATGGATACGAG. Encoded protein: CSVQGTSNGYE. The CDR3 as a whole reads CSVQGTSNGYEQYF.

Comment on this clone: The read comes to an end 3 residues before the CDR3 does, leaving the germline J gene to fill in the end. The J gene is TRBJ2-3, the V gene TRBV20-1, with 15 bases aligning to TRBD2. This CDR3 spans 18 amino acids. CDR1 and CDR2 (germline): DFQATT, SNEGSKA (reference sequence). V lost 3 bases to trimming and J lost 3 bases; unmatched junction nucleotides: 10. The sequenced part of the CDR3 DNA is TGCAGTGCTAGGTACCCGGGACTAGCGGGAGGTCCGACAGATACG. Its translation is CSARYPGLAGGPTDT. The whole CDR3 reads CSARYPGLAGGPTDTQYF.

To note about this clone: The read ends 3 residues before the CDR3 terminus; that terminus is restored from the germline J gene. This chain links TRBV7-2 with TRBJ1-6; D not resolved. Trimming removed 1 base from V and 2 bases from J, with 6 bases in between. The CDR3 runs 15 residues. Per the germline V gene, CDR1 is SGHTA and CDR2 is FQGNSA. The sequenced CDR3 bases are TGTGCCAGCAGCTTAGGGCTTACCTATAATTCACCC. It is translated as CASSLGLTYNSP. The whole CDR3 sequence is CASSLGLTYNSPLHF. Based on the CDR3 plus reference TRBV7-2 and TRBJ1-6, the full variable domain is GAGVSQSPSNKVTEKGKDVELRCDPISGHTALYWYRQSLGQGLEFLIYFQGNSAPDKSGLPSDRFSAERTGGSVSTLTIQRTQQEDSAVYLCASSLGLTYNSPLHFGNGTRLTVT.

CDR3 sequence: CASSPREQNTEAFF. CDR3 DNA, as far as it was read: TGTGCCAGCTCACCCAGGGAGCAGAACACTGAA. The chain has TRBV18 and TRBJ1-1, with D possibly matching TRBD1 (5 bases). Coverage ceases 3 residues before the CDR3 finishes, and the germline J gene fills in the end. The V end lost 3 bases, the J end lost 1 base, and 9 bases lay between the germline ends. CDR3 length: 14 amino acids. CDR1 and CDR2 (germline): KGHSH, LQKENI.

About this clone: The sequence runs out 3 residues before the end of the CDR3; the remainder is reconstructed from the germline J gene. The rearrangement uses TRBV19 and TRBJ2-7, with 9 nucleotides matching TRBD1. This CDR3 is 16 amino acids long. V trimming: 6 bases; J trimming: 3 bases; junction bases outside the gene matches: 12. Germline loops: CDR1 LNHDA, CDR2 SQIVND (reference sequence). The CDR3 reads CASSPPGTGILYEQYF. The part of the CDR3 DNA that was read is TGTGCCAGTAGCCCCCCTGGGACAGGGATCCTCTACGAG.

Turning to this clone: Read data end 3 residues before the CDR3 end; the end is taken from the germline J gene. The rearrangement uses TRBV7-9 and TRBJ2-5; D is perhaps TRBD1 (5 bases). Germline V gene sequence: CDR1 SEHNR, CDR2 FQNEAQ (reference sequence). V gave up 2 bases and J gave up 3 bases, with 10 bases separating them. The CDR3 consists of 14 residues. The CDR3 DNA, read in part, is TGTGCCAGCAGCTTAAGTGTGGACAAAGAGACC. Its translation is CASSLSVDKET. The whole CDR3 protein reads CASSLSVDKETQYF.

As to this clone: The read terminates 3 residues before the CDR3 end, so the remaining end is supplied by the germline J gene. The chain links TRBV7-2 to TRBJ1-2; 11 nucleotides agree with TRBD1. The CDR3 loop spans 17 amino acids. Germline V gene sequence: CDR1 SGHTA, CDR2 FQGNSA. This chain's CDR3 is CASRLADRGRNCYGYTF. The CDR3 DNA, read in part, is TGTGCAAGTCGCTTAGCGGACAGGGGGCGCAACTGCTATGGC.

Details on this clone: The read falls 3 residues short of the CDR3 end, and the missing part is taken from the germline J gene. The chain has TRBV28 and TRBJ2-1; 10 positions match TRBD2. The CDR3 sequence is 16 residues long. The V gene end was trimmed by 7 bases and the J gene end by 2 bases; junction bases not matched to a gene: 8. Looked up from germline, CDR1 is MDHEN and CDR2 is SYDVKM. The DNA read from the CDR3 is TGTGCCAGCACCGAGACTAGCGGGCCTACCTACAATGAG. This sequence encodes CASTETSGPTYNE. The full CDR3 is CASTETSGPTYNEQFF.

In regard to this clone: Coverage ceases 3 residues before the CDR3 finishes, and the germline J gene fills in the end. The chain couples TRBV11-3 to TRBJ2-1; TRBD2 matches 9 bases. Germline values: CDR1 SGHNT, CDR2 YENEEA. The CDR3 covers 15 residues. The trim removed 2 bases at V and 8 bases at J, leaving 7 bases unmatched. The CDR3 is CASSLRASGAHEQFF. The CDR3 DNA, read in part, is TGTGCCAGCAGCTTAAGGGCTAGCGGGGCCCATGAG.

Remarks on this clone: The CDR3 end is not reached by the read, which stops 3 residues before it; the germline J gene fills it in. The J gene is TRBJ2-3, the V gene TRBV24-1; TRBD2 is a possible D gene (6 bases). Germline V gene sequence: CDR1 KGHDR, CDR2 SFDVKD. The CDR3 contains 13 residues. Between the trimmed V and J ends, which lost 1 base and 5 bases, there was a span of 6 bases. The CDR3 sequence: CATSDLAGDTQYF. The CDR3 bases that were read are TGTGCCACCAGTGATTTAGCGGGAGATACG.

On this clone itself: With the read ending 3 residues before the CDR3 end, the germline J gene is used to fill in that end. The gene calls are TRBV7-8 and TRBJ1-1, with TRBD1 matching 9 bases. CDR1 and CDR2 from the germline V gene are SGHVS and FQNEAQ. The CDR3 has 16 amino acids. The CDR3 is CASSSGRRTGVAEAFF. CDR3 DNA (partial): TGTGCCAGCAGCTCGGGTAGGAGGACAGGGGTCGCCGAA.

On this clone: The observed sequence ends 3 residues before the CDR3 terminus, with the missing tail filled in from the germline J gene. The chain recombines TRBV5-6 with TRBJ1-1; D is possibly TRBD1 (5 bases). The CDR3 loop spans 14 amino acids. Germline V gene sequence: CDR1 SGHDT, CDR2 YYEEEE. With 4 bases removed from V and 6 bases from J, the gap between germline ends came to 16 bases. The part of the CDR3 DNA that was read is TGTGCCAGCAGCCGGAGGTCCAGGGCGGCTGAA. This codes for CASSRRSRAAE. The CDR3, in full, reads CASSRRSRAAEAFF. Combining the CDR3 with reference TRBV5-6 and TRBJ1-1 gives the whole variable domain DAGVTQSPTHLIKTRGQQVTLRCSPKSGHDTVSWYQQALGQGPQFIFQYYEEEERQRGNFPDRFSGHQFPNYSSELNVNALLLGDSALYLCASSRRSRAAEAFFGQGTRLTVV.